The rows below give T cell receptor beta chains drawn from one sample of a study of cytomegalovirus exposure and HLA in healthy donors. Clones were read by immunoSEQ multiplex PCR, and TCRdb kept only the in-frame ones, dropping some. The data contain 95,000 to 150,000 clones, roughly 82% of them singletons. Sequencing was carried out using PBMCs. These receptors were taken from a man between 18 and 29 years old in good health and CMV-seropositive. Each CDR3 is given with its conserved first and last residue. Fields, in order: CDR3 protein, CDR3 DNA, D gene, V gene, J gene, clone size, CDR3 length. The D gene is left open where the match is weak. Size tells how often a clone was seen (once, few, many) or the class of an expanded clone, and some rows leave it out.

CDR3aa: CASSPGTGSYNEQFF; CDR3nt: TGCGCCAGCAGCCCCGGGACAGGCTCCTACAATGAGCAGTTCTTC; d_gene: TRBD1; v_gene: TRBV5-1; j_gene: TRBJ2-1; abundance: NA; len: 15
CDR3aa: CASSYWEGSAEKLFF; CDR3nt: TGTGCCAGCAGCTACTGGGAGGGGTCTGCTGAAAAACTGTTTTTT; d_gene: NA; v_gene: TRBV7-9; j_gene: TRBJ1-4; abundance: NA; len: 15
CDR3aa: CASGLVGGGLVGEQYF; CDR3nt: TGTGCTAGTGGTTTGGTCGGGGGGGGGCTCGTTGGCGAGCAGTACTTC; d_gene: TRBD2; v_gene: TRBV12-5; j_gene: TRBJ2-7; abundance: NA; len: 16
CDR3aa: CASSLMGGVGNTIYF; CDR3nt: TGCGCCAGCAGCCTCATGGGAGGGGTAGGAAACACCATATATTTT; d_gene: NA; v_gene: TRBV5-1; j_gene: TRBJ1-3; abundance: NA; len: 15
CDR3aa: CASSLPRVNTEAFF; CDR3nt: TGTGCCAGCAGTTTACCCAGGGTTAACACTGAAGCTTTCTTT; d_gene: NA; v_gene: TRBV28; j_gene: TRBJ1-1; abundance: NA; len: 14
CDR3aa: CASSKGQGNQPQHF; CDR3nt: TGTGCCAGCAGCAAGGGACAGGGCAACCAGCCCCAGCATTTT; d_gene: TRBD1; v_gene: TRBV5-5; j_gene: TRBJ1-5; abundance: NA; len: 14
CDR3aa: CASSRTSETYNEQFF; CDR3nt: TGTGCCAGCAGCCGGACTAGCGAGACCTACAATGAGCAGTTCTTC; d_gene: TRBD2; v_gene: TRBV7-3; j_gene: TRBJ2-1; abundance: NA; len: 15
CDR3aa: CASMIHGTDTQYF; CDR3nt: TGTGCCAGCATGATACACGGCACAGATACGCAGTATTTT; d_gene: NA; v_gene: TRBV27; j_gene: TRBJ2-3; abundance: NA; len: 13
CDR3aa: CASSLGQLNEKLFF; CDR3nt: TGTGCCAGCAGTTTAGGGCAGCTTAATGAAAAACTGTTTTTT; d_gene: NA; v_gene: TRBV27; j_gene: TRBJ1-4; abundance: NA; len: 14
CDR3aa: CASSHPRTDNNEQFF; CDR3nt: TGTGCCAGCAGCCATCCTCGGACAGACAACAATGAGCAGTTCTTC; d_gene: NA; v_gene: TRBV4-2; j_gene: TRBJ2-1; abundance: NA; len: 15
CDR3aa: CASSSTGVNYGYTF; CDR3nt: TGTGCCAGCAGCTCGACAGGGGTAAACTATGGCTACACCTTC; d_gene: TRBD1; v_gene: TRBV5-4; j_gene: TRBJ1-2; abundance: NA; len: 14
CDR3aa: CAISDGQGRTEAFF; CDR3nt: TGTGCCATCAGTGATGGACAGGGACGGACTGAAGCTTTCTTT; d_gene: TRBD1; v_gene: TRBV10-3; j_gene: TRBJ1-1; abundance: NA; len: 14
CDR3aa: CASTRQGARQETQYF; CDR3nt: TGTGCCAGCACTCGACAGGGGGCGCGACAAGAGACCCAGTACTTC; d_gene: TRBD1; v_gene: TRBV6-1; j_gene: TRBJ2-5; abundance: once; len: 15
CDR3aa: CASSLSRQSNYGYTF; CDR3nt: TGTGCCAGCAGCCTATCCCGACAGAGCAACTATGGCTACACCTTC; d_gene: NA; v_gene: TRBV6-1; j_gene: TRBJ1-2; abundance: NA; len: 15
CDR3aa: CASRREGETQYF; CDR3nt: TGTGCCAGCAGGCGGGAGGGAGAGACCCAGTACTTC; d_gene: TRBD2; v_gene: TRBV6-1; j_gene: TRBJ2-5; abundance: NA; len: 12
CDR3aa: CASSYRRGGAYEQYF; CDR3nt: TGTGCCAGCAGTTACCGTCGCGGGGGGGCCTACGAGCAGTACTTC; d_gene: TRBD2; v_gene: TRBV6-5; j_gene: TRBJ2-7; abundance: few; len: 15
CDR3aa: CSVPGGRGLNTEAFF; CDR3nt: TGCAGCGTCCCGGGAGGGAGGGGCTTAAACACTGAAGCTTTCTTT; d_gene: NA; v_gene: TRBV29-1; j_gene: TRBJ1-1; abundance: NA; len: 15
CDR3aa: CASSEGSGLYGYTF; CDR3nt: TGTGCCAGCAGTGAAGGATCAGGACTTTATGGCTACACCTTC; d_gene: NA; v_gene: TRBV6-1; j_gene: TRBJ1-2; abundance: NA; len: 14
CDR3aa: CASSYFGGSTDTQYF; CDR3nt: TGTGCCAGCAGTTACTTCGGGGGTAGCACAGATACGCAGTATTTT; d_gene: NA; v_gene: TRBV6-5; j_gene: TRBJ2-3; abundance: NA; len: 15
CDR3aa: CASSEGRGQLNTEAFF; CDR3nt: TGTGCCAGCAGTGAAGGGCGGGGGCAGTTGAACACTGAAGCTTTCTTT; d_gene: NA; v_gene: TRBV2; j_gene: TRBJ1-1; abundance: NA; len: 16
CDR3aa: CASKTSGGRNYGYTF; CDR3nt: TGTGCCAGCAAGACATCAGGGGGCAGGAACTATGGCTACACCTTC; d_gene: TRBD1; v_gene: TRBV6-5; j_gene: TRBJ1-2; abundance: NA; len: 15
CDR3aa: CASSMTGHSNQPQHF; CDR3nt: TGTGCCAGTAGTATGACAGGTCATAGCAATCAGCCCCAGCATTTT; d_gene: NA; v_gene: TRBV19; j_gene: TRBJ1-5; abundance: few; len: 15
CDR3aa: CASSATGVEETQYF; CDR3nt: TGTGCCAGCAGTGCTACAGGGGTCGAGGAGACCCAGTACTTC; d_gene: TRBD1; v_gene: TRBV2; j_gene: TRBJ2-5; abundance: NA; len: 14
CDR3aa: CASSQGPKAGGYTF; CDR3nt: TGTGCCAGCAGCCAAGGGCCCAAGGCAGGTGGCTACACCTTC; d_gene: NA; v_gene: TRBV4-2; j_gene: TRBJ1-2; abundance: NA; len: 14
CDR3aa: CASSPRTGIRYNEQFF; CDR3nt: TGTGCCAGCAGCCCCCGGACAGGGATTAGGTACAATGAGCAGTTCTTC; d_gene: TRBD1; v_gene: TRBV7-9; j_gene: TRBJ2-1; abundance: NA; len: 16
CDR3aa: CASSEGAGVETQYF; CDR3nt: TGTGCCAGCAGTGAAGGGGCCGGGGTTGAGACCCAGTACTTC; d_gene: NA; v_gene: TRBV2; j_gene: TRBJ2-5; abundance: NA; len: 14
CDR3aa: CASSLEGQGYNTEAFF; CDR3nt: TGCGCCAGCAGCTTGGAGGGACAGGGGTACAACACTGAAGCTTTCTTT; d_gene: TRBD1; v_gene: TRBV5-1; j_gene: TRBJ1-1; abundance: NA; len: 16
CDR3aa: CASTASGYNEQFF; CDR3nt: TGCGCCAGCACGGCTAGCGGGTACAATGAGCAGTTCTTC; d_gene: TRBD2; v_gene: TRBV10-1; j_gene: TRBJ2-1; abundance: NA; len: 13
CDR3aa: CASSPRVSGANGLTF; CDR3nt: TGTGCCAGCAGTCCCCGGGTCTCTGGGGCCAACGGCCTGACTTTC; d_gene: NA; v_gene: TRBV2; j_gene: TRBJ2-6; abundance: NA; len: 15
CDR3aa: CASMDNYSNQPQHF; CDR3nt: TGTGCCAGCATGGACAACTATAGCAATCAGCCCCAGCATTTT; d_gene: NA; v_gene: TRBV27; j_gene: TRBJ1-5; abundance: few; len: 14
CDR3aa: CASSPRDSFSYNEQFF; CDR3nt: TGCGCCAGCAGCCCGAGGGACTCTTTCTCCTACAATGAGCAGTTCTTC; d_gene: NA; v_gene: TRBV5-1; j_gene: TRBJ2-1; abundance: once; len: 16
CDR3aa: CASSEGTRYGYTF; CDR3nt: TGCGCCAGCAGTGAAGGGACAAGATATGGCTACACCTTC; d_gene: NA; v_gene: TRBV10-1; j_gene: TRBJ1-2; abundance: NA; len: 13
CDR3aa: CASSSNAGVHRAQETQYF; CDR3nt: TGCGCCAGCAGCTCGAATGCCGGGGTCCACAGGGCTCAAGAGACCCAGTACTTC; d_gene: NA; v_gene: TRBV5-1; j_gene: TRBJ2-5; abundance: NA; len: 18
CDR3aa: CASSVSSNWGGGDGYTF; CDR3nt: TGTGCCAGCAGCGTATCATCGAATTGGGGGGGTGGAGATGGCTACACCTTC; d_gene: NA; v_gene: TRBV9; j_gene: TRBJ1-2; abundance: NA; len: 17
CDR3aa: CASSSGTRNLEQYF; CDR3nt: TGTGCCAGCAGCTCCGGGACTAGAAATCTCGAGCAGTACTTC; d_gene: TRBD2; v_gene: TRBV11-2; j_gene: TRBJ2-7; abundance: NA; len: 14